One TCR beta chain is described in this entry. Its cognate antigen is unknown. These data are taken from a study of regulatory T cells in long-lasting Graves disease. Arm-PCR of CDR3 regions with iRepertoire HTBI primers generated TCR beta libraries. MiXCR, applied by TCRdb to the multiplex PCR reads, yields one record per CDR3 protein. The sample has hundreds of thousands of distinct CDR3 sequences, 15% to 20% seen once. V shed 0 bases and J shed 0 bases, with 13 bases lying between them. Germline assignment: CDR1 SGDLS and CDR2 YYNGEE. This CDR3 region has 17 residues. Points from the study as a whole: TCR diversity was lower in persistent Graves' patients than in newly diagnosed ones.

This sample's time point: newly diagnosed GD, antithyroid drugs for less than 3 months. TCR sequences were obtained from RNA taken from PBMCs. This sample was also put to use in a study of T cells in Graves' hyperthyroidism and ophthalmopathy. As that report states: With a median lead of around 6.7 months before onset, the model predicted ophthalmopathy.

Sequenced material: peripheral blood mononuclear cells (PBMCs), taken at new diagnosis, from a patient treated with antithyroid drugs. The TCR originated in a woman aged 35-65 years with Graves disease. This sequence joins TRBV9 and TRBJ1-3; D is ambiguous. The CDR3 region is CASSVGKGPISGNTIYF. CDR3 coding DNA: TGTGCCAGCAGCGTAGGGAAGGGTCCGATCTCTGGAAACACCATATATTTT.